These 13 T cell receptor beta chains were all obtained from the same sample, sequenced in a study of T cells in Graves' hyperthyroidism and ophthalmopathy. Amplified regions were TCR beta CDR3 sequences from RNA transcripts. An initial round of RT-PCR targeting the TCR CDR3 relied on the HTBI primer set. TCRdb reprocessed the multiplex PCR reads with MiXCR, giving one entry per CDR3 protein. The sample consists of approximately 640,000 distinct CDR3 sequences, around 15% of them appearing once. Specimen: blood. These TCRs come from a woman aged 30 to 39 with Graves' hyperthyroidism.

The chain links TRBV27 to TRBJ2-7, with D possibly TRBD1 on 6 matching bases. Trimming shortened V by 8 bases and J by 6 bases, and 11 bases separated the two germline ends. The germline V gene has CDR1 MNHEY and CDR2 SMNVEV (reference sequence). The CDR3 sequence is 11 residues long. CDR3 sequence (DNA): TGTGCCAGCCGGACAGCAGGCGAGCAGTACTTC. Translated, it gives CASRTAGEQYF.

This clonotype was counted many times. The chain's CDR3 is CASSLYVSAEAFF. CDR3 coding DNA: TGCGCCAGCAGCTTGTACGTAAGCGCTGAAGCTTTCTTT. The chain employs TRBV5-1 and TRBJ1-1; D is unresolved. Per germline, CDR1 SGHRS and CDR2 YFSETQ. This CDR3 spans 13 amino acids. V gave up 1 base and J gave up 6 bases, with 10 bases separating them. Supplemented by reference TRBV5-1 and TRBJ1-1, the full variable domain reads KAGVTQTPRYLIKTRGQQVTLSCSPISGHRSVSWYQQTPGQGLQFLFEYFSETQRNKGNFPGRFSGRQFSNSRSEMNVSTLELGDSALYLCASSLYVSAEAFFGQGTRLTVV.

This clonotype occurred many times. The V and J genes are TRBV20-1 and TRBJ2-7, with 9 positions matching TRBD1. The V and J ends lost 7 bases and 3 bases, in that order; junction bases with no gene match: 7. The CDR3 is 13 residues long. In germline, CDR1 is DFQATT, CDR2 SNEGSKA (reference sequence). In nucleotides, the CDR3 is TGCAGTGTGCGACAGGGGGAGAACTACGAGCAGTACTTC. This encodes CSVRQGENYEQYF.

J is TRBJ1-5 and V is TRBV28, with 9 bases fitting TRBD1. Germline-derived CDR1 and CDR2 are MDHEN and SYDVKM. The J segment lost 4 bases and the V segment lost 6 bases, leaving 10 bases of the junction unmatched. The CDR3 is made up of 16 amino acids. This chain's CDR3 is CASRIITGGRNQPQHF. In DNA form, the CDR3 reads TGTGCCAGCAGGATAATTACAGGGGGCAGGAATCAGCCCCAGCATTTT.

A few counts support this clonotype. The V and J genes are TRBV12-3 or TRBV12-4 and TRBJ2-1, with D tentatively TRBD2 (5 bases). V shed 5 bases and J shed 9 bases, with 17 bases lying between them. CDR3 length: 14 residues. The CDR3 bases are TGTGCCAGCAGTCATACTAGATCGTCTGGTGAGCAGTTCTTC. Protein sequence: CASSHTRSSGEQFF.

The chain is built from TRBV6-1 and TRBJ2-6, with a tentative D call TRBD1 (6 bases). The V end was cut by 7 bases, the J end by 4 bases, with 17 bases between. Germline V gives CDR1 MNHNS, CDR2 SASEGT. This CDR3 contains 16 residues. The CDR3 reads CASKRQVTRGANVLTF. Written as DNA, the CDR3 is TGTGCCAGCAAAAGACAGGTTACTAGAGGGGCCAACGTCCTGACTTTC.

This clonotype has a count of ten or more. The chain recombines TRBV12-3 or TRBV12-4 with TRBJ2-7; 10 bases fit TRBD1. The CDR3 totals 15 residues. With V trimmed by 3 bases and J by 1 base, 3 bases remained unmatched. The CDR3 spells CASSFRTGGSYEQYF. DNA for the CDR3: TGTGCCAGCAGTTTTAGGACAGGGGGTTCCTACGAGCAGTACTTC.

There are a few counts of this clonotype. An end of the junction does not agree with germline; a read error may underlie this. The chain uses TRBV12-3 or TRBV12-4 and TRBJ2-7, with TRBD1 identical over 10 bases. The CDR3 consists of 15 residues. This CDR3 reads CASSSAGTGDYEQCF. The CDR3 bases are TGTGCCAGCAGTTCAGCCGGGACAGGGGACTACGAGCAGTGCTTC.

Note on this clonotype: This clone may be a read error of a much larger clone one base away. The chain uses TRBV27 and TRBJ2-4, with D perhaps being TRBD1 or TRBD2 (5 bases each). Germline CDR1 and CDR2: MNHEY and SMNVEV (reference sequence). This CDR3 spans 16 amino acids. Trimming pared 4 bases from V and 8 bases from J, leaving 21 bases between. The DNA of the CDR3 is TGTGCCAGCAGTTCCGACAGAAGGGTTGGGAGAGACATTCAGTACTTC. This codes for CASSSDRRVGRDIQYF.

This clonotype was seen at least ten times. The gene calls are TRBV6-5 and TRBJ2-7, with D unresolved. Germline CDR1 MNHEY, CDR2 SVGAGI. V lost 0 bases and J 5 bases, leaving 17 bases between the germline ends. This CDR3 has 16 residues. CDR3 in DNA: TGTGCCAGCAGTTACTCGAGCTTCGCTCTTGCAGACGAGCAGTACTTC. As protein: CASSYSSFALADEQYF.

This clonotype was found many times. This chain connects TRBV2 to TRBJ1-1; no reliable D call. V dropped 11 bases and J dropped 4 bases, with 11 bases sitting between them. This CDR3 has 11 residues. Germline loops: CDR1 SNHLY, CDR2 FYNNEI. The CDR3 DNA reads as TGTGCCGGCCGAAGCTTCACTGAAGCTTTCTTT. It yields the protein CAGRSFTEAFF. The entire variable domain, with the rest obtained from reference TRBV2 and TRBJ1-1, is as follows: EPEVTQTPSHQVTQMGQEVILRCVPISNHLYFYWYRQILGQKVEFLVSFYNNEISEKSEIFDDQFSVERPDGSNFTLKIRSTKLEDSAMYFCAGRSFTEAFFGQGTRLTVV.

This clonotype was picked up many times. The rearrangement links TRBV28 to TRBJ2-7, with 12 bases aligning to TRBD2. The CDR3 has 17 residues. The V segment lost 6 bases and the J segment 0 bases; nucleotides outside the gene matches: 9. CDR1 and CDR2 from the germline V gene are MDHEN and SYDVKM. CDR3 residues: CASRGGTSGFYSYEQYF. The CDR3 DNA is TGTGCCAGCAGAGGCGGGACTAGCGGGTTTTACTCCTACGAGCAGTACTTC.

This clonotype was counted at least ten times. This chain connects TRBV7-2 to TRBJ2-7; D is unclear. Germline CDR1 reads SGHTA; CDR2 reads FQGNSA. Trimming pared 4 bases from V and 0 bases from J, leaving 10 bases between. The CDR3 loop spans 14 amino acids. This CDR3 reads CASSSYLSSYEQYF. CDR3 bases: TGTGCCAGCAGCTCCTATTTAAGCTCCTACGAGCAGTACTTC.